This T cell receptor beta chain was sequenced for a study of cytomegalovirus exposure and HLA in healthy donors. The wider study: In an early release, HLA-typed donors contributed some 82 million unique TCR sequences. Overall study results and limits: The authors judged a highly shared variant cluster likely a sequencing artifact. An Asian-associated ancestry cluster reportedly showed fewer N-insertions than the approximately 620-donor mean in a later analysis.

The PCR made use of 60 Vbeta and 13 Jbeta primers. The method was immunoSEQ multiplex PCR; TCRdb's version includes in-frame clones alone and lacks a portion of them. The table includes 100,000 to 150,000 clones, over 75% detected once. Donors in the study were healthy people who gave bone marrow. Remarks on this clone: Antigen: not known.

Sequenced: PBMCs. This TCR derives from a boy under 18 in good health and CMV-seronegative.

CDR3 loop: CASSPWGTTYDEQFF. The CDR3 region has the DNA TGTGCCAGCAGCCCGTGGGGGACTACCTATGATGAGCAGTTCTTC. J is TRBJ2-1 and V is TRBV9; 7 nucleotides agree with TRBD2. Per germline, CDR1 SGDLS and CDR2 YYNGEE. The length of the CDR3 is 15 residues. Trimming cost V 4 bases and J 8 bases; bases outside gene matches: 12.